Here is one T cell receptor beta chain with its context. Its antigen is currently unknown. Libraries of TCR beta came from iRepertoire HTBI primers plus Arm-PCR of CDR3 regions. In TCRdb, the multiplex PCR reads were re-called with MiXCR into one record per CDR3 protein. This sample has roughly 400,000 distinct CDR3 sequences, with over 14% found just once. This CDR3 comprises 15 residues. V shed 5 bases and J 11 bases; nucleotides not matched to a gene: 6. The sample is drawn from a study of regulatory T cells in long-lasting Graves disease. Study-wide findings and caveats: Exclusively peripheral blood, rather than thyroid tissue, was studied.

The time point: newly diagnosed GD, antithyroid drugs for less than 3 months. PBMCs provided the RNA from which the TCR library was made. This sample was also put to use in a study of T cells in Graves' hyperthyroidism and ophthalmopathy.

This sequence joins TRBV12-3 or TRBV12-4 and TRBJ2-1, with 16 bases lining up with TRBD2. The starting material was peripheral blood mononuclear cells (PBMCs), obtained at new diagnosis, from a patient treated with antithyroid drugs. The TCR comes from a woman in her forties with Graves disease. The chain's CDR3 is CASSGGTSGRAQQFF. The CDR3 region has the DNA TGTGCCAGCAGTGGGGGGACTAGCGGGAGGGCCCAGCAGTTCTTC.